A selection of T cell receptor beta chains follows, all from one sample in a study of long-term antiretroviral therapy in people with HIV. Only in-frame clones appear in the TCRdb table, and some are missing; sequencing was by immunoSEQ multiplex PCR. The table includes about 24,000 clones, approximately 88% detected once. Sequenced material: unsorted PBMCs, taken about 4.3 years after starting antiretroviral therapy. The receptor set was obtained from a man aged 30 to 45 with HIV. Both conserved end residues are part of each CDR3. The D gene is left open where the match is weak. The size of a clone is reported for some rows only, either as once, few or many, or as a class for expanded clones.

-	TRBD2	TRBV5-6	TRBJ2-1	TGTGCCAGCAGCTTCGGGAGGGGCAATGAGCAGTTCTTC	CASSFGRGNEQFF
-	-	TRBV27	TRBJ2-5	TGTGCCAGCAGTTTAGTTAACTCGGAAGAGACCCAGTACTTC	CASSLVNSEETQYF
-	-	TRBV25-1	TRBJ2-1	TGTGCCAGCAGTGAATCGGGACCCGTTTACAATGAGCAGTTCTTC	CASSESGPVYNEQFF
few	-	TRBV7-9	TRBJ1-6	TGTGCCAGCAGCTTACTTGATGGGCCCCGGTCACCCCTCCACTTT	CASSLLDGPRSPLHF
-	-	TRBV5-1	TRBJ1-2	TGCGCCAGCAGCTTGGAACCCGCCCTGAACTATGGCTACACCTTC	CASSLEPALNYGYTF
-	-	TRBV11-2	TRBJ2-1	TGTGCCAGCTCGGAGGATGAGCAGTTCTTC	CASSEDEQFF
-	TRBD1	TRBV7-2	TRBJ2-1	TGTGCCAGCGGGCGGGACAGGGGGACAGGTGAGCAGTTCTTC	CASGRDRGTGEQFF
-	-	TRBV5-6	TRBJ1-5	TGTGCCAGCAGCTCGGGACGCCGCCTTGGCCGAGGAACTAATCAGCCCCAGCATTTT	CASSSGRRLGRGTNQPQHF
-	TRBD1	TRBV4-2	TRBJ1-1	TGTGCCAGCAGCCCCGGGACAGGCGCTCTAATGAACACTGAAGCTTTCTTT	CASSPGTGALMNTEAFF
-	TRBD1	TRBV14	TRBJ2-3	TGTGCCAGCAGCCATACAGGGGGCCCCACAGATACGCAGTATTTT	CASSHTGGPTDTQYF
-	TRBD1	TRBV6-6	TRBJ2-6	TGTGCCAGCAGTGTACACAGGGGTGGGGCCAACGTCCTGACTTTC	CASSVHRGGANVLTF
-	-	TRBV7-2	TRBJ2-7	TGTGCCAGCAGCCCCTTCGGGGGGCCCACCTACGAGCAGTACTTC	CASSPFGGPTYEQYF
-	-	TRBV4-2	TRBJ2-1	TGTGCCAGCAGCCAAGGCAGAGGGGATGAGCAGTTCTTC	CASSQGRGDEQFF
-	-	TRBV29-1	TRBJ1-2	TGCAGCGTTAACATTGCTAACTATGGCTACACCTTC	CSVNIANYGYTF
few	-	TRBV30	TRBJ1-4	TGTGCCTGGAGTGAACCTGGTGAAAAACTGTTTTTT	CAWSEPGEKLFF
few	-	TRBV7-2	TRBJ2-5	TGTGCCAGCAGACCCCCCCTATTTGATTCCCAAGAGACCCAGTACTTC	CASRPPLFDSQETQYF
-	-	TRBV10-3	TRBJ1-5	TGTGCCATCAGTGAAGCGGGTCAGGGCGTAAAGCCCCAGCATTTT	CAISEAGQGVKPQHF
-	-	TRBV7-2	TRBJ2-7	TGTGCCAGCAGCTTAGGCAGGGGTGGGTCCTACGAGCAGTACTTC	CASSLGRGGSYEQYF
once	-	TRBV19	TRBJ2-5	TGTGCCAGTAGTATGTTTCAACAAGAGACCCAGTACTTC	CASSMFQQETQYF
-	-	TRBV7-9	TRBJ1-5	TGTGCCAGCAGCTTGGAATATCAGCCCCAGCATTTT	CASSLEYQPQHF
-	-	TRBV29-1	TRBJ1-1	TGCAGCGCTCGGAGGGGGGTCGGCACTGAAGCTTTCTTT	CSARRGVGTEAFF
-	-	TRBV5-4	TRBJ1-2	TGTGCCAGCAGCTTGAAGGGAAGTATTAGTCGTAACTATGGCTACACCTTC	CASSLKGSISRNYGYTF
-	-	TRBV29-1	TRBJ1-2	TGCAGCGTTGAAGATCAATCGGGACCTACCGGGCCAGGGGAAAGTGGCTACACCTTC	CSVEDQSGPTGPGESGYTF
-	-	TRBV29-1	TRBJ2-3	TGCAGCGCGTCTAAGGCCACGACAGATACGCAGTATTTT	CSASKATTDTQYF
-	-	TRBV20-1	TRBJ2-1	TGCAGTGCTAGAGACCAATATGGGCAGTTCTTC	CSARDQYGQFF
-	-	TRBV4-1	TRBJ1-2	TGCGCCAGCAGCCAGCAGTCTGGTGGAAATGGCTACACCTTC	CASSQQSGGNGYTF
-	-	TRBV10-2	TRBJ2-1	TGCGCCGGTCGTGGCCGCTACAATGAGCAGTTCTTC	CAGRGRYNEQFF
-	-	TRBV19	TRBJ1-2	TGTGCCAGTAGTATAGGACCTGACGGCTACACCTTC	CASSIGPDGYTF
-	-	TRBV25-1	TRBJ1-2	TGTGCCAGCAGTGGAAATCGTTGGCGGGGGACCCACTATGGCTACACCTTC	CASSGNRWRGTHYGYTF
-	TRBD2	TRBV5-5	TRBJ2-3	TGTGCCAGCAGCTTATATCGGCTGGGCGGGAGGAGCACAGATACGCAGTATTTT	CASSLYRLGGRSTDTQYF
-	TRBD1	TRBV5-6	TRBJ1-4	TGTGCCAGCAGCTTTTGGGGACAGGGGTTTGAAAAACTGTTTTTT	CASSFWGQGFEKLFF
-	-	TRBV6-5	TRBJ2-7	TGTGCCAGCAGTTACTCAGGATCCAGCTACGAGCAGTACTTC	CASSYSGSSYEQYF
few	TRBD1	TRBV4-2	TRBJ2-7	TGTGCCAGCAGCCAAGATGGGACAGGGGGCTCCTACGAGCAGTACTTC	CASSQDGTGGSYEQYF
few	-	TRBV18	TRBJ1-5	TGTGCCAGCTCGCTAGGGGAAGATCAGCCCCAGCATTTT	CASSLGEDQPQHF
-	-	TRBV7-8	TRBJ1-3	TGTGCCAGCAGCGGAGGACAGACCTACTCTGGAAACACCATATATTTT	CASSGGQTYSGNTIYF
-	TRBD1	TRBV5-6	TRBJ1-4	TGTGCCAGCAGCGGGACAGGGGGCGATGAAAAACTGTTTTTT	CASSGTGGDEKLFF
-	-	TRBV7-8	TRBJ2-1	TGTGCCAGCAGCTTGGACAGTTACAATGAGCAGTTCTTC	CASSLDSYNEQFF
-	-	TRBV5-5	TRBJ1-3	TGTGCCAGCAGCCTTGCTGGCCCCACTTCTGGAAACACCATATATTTT	CASSLAGPTSGNTIYF
-	-	TRBV7-9	TRBJ2-3	TGTGCCAGCATCGAGACGGGGGGCACAGATACGCAGTATTTT	CASIETGGTDTQYF
-	TRBD1	TRBV5-8	TRBJ2-7	TGTGCCAGCAGCTTGGGTTTGGACAGGCGATACGAGCAGTACTTC	CASSLGLDRRYEQYF
-	-	TRBV2	TRBJ2-5	TGTGCCAGCTCGGGGGTCTGGGGGGAGACCCAGTACTTC	CASSGVWGETQYF
-	-	TRBV6-5	TRBJ2-7	TGTGCCAGCAGGTTGGACCCCACTCCCTCTTACGAGCAGTACTTC	CASRLDPTPSYEQYF